Listed below are T cell receptor beta chains from one sample, sequenced in a study of blood T cell repertoires in COVID-19. Assay: immunoSEQ multiplex PCR; the TCRdb copy retains only in-frame clones and omits some. The data contain roughly 220,000 clones, about nine tenths of them singletons. Source material: peripheral blood. Every receptor here comes from a man aged 25-45 years who had recovered from COVID-19. Both conserved end residues are part of each CDR3. D genes are given only for firm matches. Size tells how often a clone was seen (once, few, many) or the class of an expanded clone, and some rows leave it out.

>TRBJ1-2|TRBV15|once|.
CATSLSVTGNYGYTF
TGTGCCACCAGCTTATCAGTGACAGGAAACTATGGCTACACCTTC
>TRBJ1-6|TRBV19|.|.
CASSIEPARGSPLHF
TGTGCCAGTAGTATAGAACCGGCCCGCGGTTCACCCCTCCACTTT
>TRBJ2-5|TRBV5-1|.|.
CASSDGILGAETQYF
TGCGCCAGCAGCGACGGGATCCTAGGCGCGGAGACCCAGTACTTC
>TRBJ2-3|TRBV6-1|once|TRBD2
CASSELSGGRTDTQYF
TGTGCCAGCAGTGAACTCAGCGGGGGGCGCACAGATACGCAGTATTTT
>TRBJ2-7|TRBV18|.|.
CASSPALAYEQYF
TGTGCCAGCTCACCAGCCTTAGCCTACGAGCAGTACTTC
>TRBJ2-7|TRBV5-1|.|TRBD1
CASSSGQARGEQYF
TGCGCCAGCAGCTCGGGACAGGCCAGGGGCGAGCAGTACTTC
>TRBJ2-7|TRBV6-6|.|TRBD2
CASSYQRGSSYEQYF
TGTGCCAGCAGTTACCAGCGGGGCAGCTCCTACGAGCAGTACTTC
>TRBJ2-7|TRBV4-2|few|.
CASSQVFRDSSYEQYF
TGTGCCAGCAGCCAAGTCTTCAGGGACTCCTCCTACGAGCAGTACTTC
>TRBJ2-3|TRBV30|.|TRBD2
CAWSAGLAGDTQYF
TGTGCCTGGAGCGCCGGACTAGCGGGGGATACGCAGTATTTT
>TRBJ2-7|TRBV30|.|TRBD1
CAWDQGAKDEQYF
TGTGCCTGGGATCAGGGGGCGAAGGACGAGCAGTACTTC
>TRBJ1-2|TRBV19|.|.
CASSSQTGNYGYTF
TGTGCCAGTAGTTCCCAGACAGGTAACTATGGCTACACCTTC